The 4 T cell receptor beta chains below come from one sample, sequenced in a study of early T cells in non-severe SARS-CoV-2 infection. TCRdb reprocessed the 5' RACE reads with MiXCR, giving one entry per CDR3 protein. The data contain 35,000 to 50,000 distinct CDR3 sequences, 5.5% to 7% of them singletons. The sample in question was whole blood, obtained at baseline. The source is an adult who was a healthcare worker with PCR-confirmed SARS-CoV-2 infection or an uninfected control (not recorded which).

This clonotype has at least ten counts. This chain joins TRBV18 and TRBJ2-2, with TRBD1 identical over 9 bases. The CDR3 consists of 15 residues. V lost 8 bases to trimming and J lost 1 base; unmatched junction nucleotides: 5. CDR1 KGHSH and CDR2 LQKENI come from the germline V gene. CDR3 nucleotides: TGTGCCAGCGTACCGGGACAGGGGAACACCGGGGAGCTGTTTTTT. Protein product: CASVPGQGNTGELFF.

This clonotype was found many times. Its ends do not fully match the called genes, so a read error is possible. The gene calls are TRBV14 and TRBJ1-1; D is uncertain. Germline V gene lookup returns CDR1 SGHDN and CDR2 FVKESK. The CDR3 consists of 13 residues. This chain's CDR3 is CASSLGQETRRVF. The CDR3 region has the DNA TGTGCCAGCAGCCTAGGCCAGGAGACCCGGAGGGTCTTT.

This clonotype was seen at least ten times. V and J are TRBV6-2 or TRBV6-3 and TRBJ2-7; possibly TRBD1 for D (5 bases). This CDR3 has 12 residues. Trimming took off 7 bases at V and 2 bases at J, with 9 bases between the two ends. CDR1 and CDR2 from the germline V gene are MNHEY and SVGEGT. CDR3 loop: CASTDRAYEQYF. The CDR3 nucleotides read TGTGCCAGCACCGACAGAGCCTACGAGCAGTACTTC.

The table lists this clonotype with many counts. The rearrangement uses TRBV13 and TRBJ1-1; D unclear. Germline V gene data show CDR1 as PRHDT and CDR2 as FYEKMQ (reference sequence). This CDR3 spans 13 amino acids. Trimming pared 4 bases from V and 11 bases from J, leaving 17 bases between. CDR3 amino acids: CASSSPRGSEAFF. CDR3 nucleotide sequence: TGTGCCAGCAGCTCCCCCCGGGGATCGGAGGCTTTCTTT.